Included here is one T cell receptor beta chain sequence, with context. CDR1 is MDHEN and CDR2 is SYDVKM in the germline V gene. The CDR3 extends over 16 amino acids. A 5'RACE template switching approach incorporating UMIs was used to make TCR beta cDNA. TCRdb re-called the 5' RACE reads; one entry per CDR3 protein, DNA not given. This sample's table has approximately 150,000 distinct CDR3 sequences. The source of the sample is a study of T cells expressing NK-cell markers. About the research overall: Repertoires of TCR beta were obtained from T cells sorted as CD3+CD56+NKG2C+, CD3+CD56+NKG2C- and CD3+CD56-NKG2C+.

The rearrangement joins TRBV28 to TRBJ2-2; TCRdb's assignment of TRBD2 cannot be checked, as there is no DNA. This TCR was recovered from a man aged 18-30 years in good health. Source material: blood T cells: a sorted CD56 or NKG2C T cell subset, CD4+ or CD8+ T cells, or bulk PBMC T cells (not recorded which). The CDR3 is CASSFRLAGAAGELFF.